The entry that follows covers one T cell receptor beta chain sequence. Its antigen is currently unknown. The entry originates in a study of cytomegalovirus exposure and HLA in healthy donors. As for the study in general: Earlier results showed 117 million unique TCR beta sequences derived from approximately 180 million T cells. Genotyping showed around 80% of approximately 430 donors falling in the Caucasian-associated ancestry cluster.

Study outcomes and limitations: Immune exposure information comprised only CMV serostatus. Later analysis placed DRB1 highest and HLA-C lowest in TCR association rates, which differed by HLA locus.

PCR was performed using 60 Vbeta and 13 Jbeta primers. Sequencing used immunoSEQ multiplex PCR; TCRdb keeps in-frame clones, though not all of them. The sample includes about 140,000 clones, roughly 80% of them seen just once. The germline V gene encodes CDR1 SGHRS and CDR2 YFSETQ. Between the trimmed V and J ends, which lost 0 bases and 6 bases, there was a span of 13 bases. This CDR3 has 15 amino acids. The sequence was obtained from a man aged 18 to 29 in good health and CMV-seropositive. What was sequenced was PBMCs. The gene calls are TRBV5-1 and TRBJ2-1; D might be TRBD2 (5 bases). This CDR3 is CASSLGVLGGNEQFF. The CDR3 DNA sequence: TGCGCCAGCAGCTTGGGGGTATTAGGAGGCAATGAGCAGTTCTTC. Together with reference TRBV5-1 and TRBJ2-1, the CDR3 gives the full variable domain: KAGVTQTPRYLIKTRGQQVTLSCSPISGHRSVSWYQQTPGQGLQFLFEYFSETQRNKGNFPGRFSGRQFSNSRSEMNVSTLELGDSALYLCASSLGVLGGNEQFFGPGTRLTVL.